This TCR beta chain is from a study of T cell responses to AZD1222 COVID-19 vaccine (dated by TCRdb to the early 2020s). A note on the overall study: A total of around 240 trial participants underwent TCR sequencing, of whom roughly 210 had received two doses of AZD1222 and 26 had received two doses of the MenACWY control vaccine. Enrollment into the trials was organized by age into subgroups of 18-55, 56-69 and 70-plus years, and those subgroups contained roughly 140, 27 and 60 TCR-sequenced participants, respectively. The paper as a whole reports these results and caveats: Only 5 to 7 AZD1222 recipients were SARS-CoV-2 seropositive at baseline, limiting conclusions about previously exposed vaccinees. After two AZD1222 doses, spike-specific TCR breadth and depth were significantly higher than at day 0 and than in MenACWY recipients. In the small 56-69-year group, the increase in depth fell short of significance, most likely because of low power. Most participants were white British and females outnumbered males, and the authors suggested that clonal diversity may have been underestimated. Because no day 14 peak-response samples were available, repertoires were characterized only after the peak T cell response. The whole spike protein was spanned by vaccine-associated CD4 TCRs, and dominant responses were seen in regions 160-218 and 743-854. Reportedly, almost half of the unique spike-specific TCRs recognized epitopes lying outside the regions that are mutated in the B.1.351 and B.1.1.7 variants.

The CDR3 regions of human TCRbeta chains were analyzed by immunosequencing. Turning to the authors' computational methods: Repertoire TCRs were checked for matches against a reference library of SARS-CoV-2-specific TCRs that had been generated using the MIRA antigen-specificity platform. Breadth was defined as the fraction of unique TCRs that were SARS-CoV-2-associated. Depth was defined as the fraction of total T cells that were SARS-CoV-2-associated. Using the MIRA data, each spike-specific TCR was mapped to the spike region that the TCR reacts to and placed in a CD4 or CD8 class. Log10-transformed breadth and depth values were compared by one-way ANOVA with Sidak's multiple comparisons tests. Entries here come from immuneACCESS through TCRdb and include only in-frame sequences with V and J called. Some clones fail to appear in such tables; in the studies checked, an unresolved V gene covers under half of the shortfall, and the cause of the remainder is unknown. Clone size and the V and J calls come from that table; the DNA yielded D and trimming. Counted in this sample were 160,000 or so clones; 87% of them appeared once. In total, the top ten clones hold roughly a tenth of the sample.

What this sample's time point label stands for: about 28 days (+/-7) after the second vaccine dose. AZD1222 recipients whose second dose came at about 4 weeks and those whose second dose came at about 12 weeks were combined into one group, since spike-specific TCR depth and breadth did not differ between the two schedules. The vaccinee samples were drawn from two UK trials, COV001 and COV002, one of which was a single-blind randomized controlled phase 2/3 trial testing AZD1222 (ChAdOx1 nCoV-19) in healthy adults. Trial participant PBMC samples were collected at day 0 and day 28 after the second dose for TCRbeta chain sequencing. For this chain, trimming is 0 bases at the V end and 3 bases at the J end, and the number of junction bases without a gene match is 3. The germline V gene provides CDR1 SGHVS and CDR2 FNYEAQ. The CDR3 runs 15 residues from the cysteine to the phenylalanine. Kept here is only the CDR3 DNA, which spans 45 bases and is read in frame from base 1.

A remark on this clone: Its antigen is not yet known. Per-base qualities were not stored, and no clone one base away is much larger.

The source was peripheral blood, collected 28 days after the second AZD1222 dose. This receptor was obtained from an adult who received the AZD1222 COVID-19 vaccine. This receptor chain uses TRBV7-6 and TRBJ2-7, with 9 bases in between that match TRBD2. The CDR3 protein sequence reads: CASSLAPTSGYEQYF. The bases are TGTGCCAGCAGCTTAGCCCCGACTAGCGGCTACGAGCAGTACTTC.